This section outlines one TCR beta chain sequence together with its context. What it recognizes is unknown. This sample was taken from a study of shared clonotypes between healthy human individuals. Study-wide results and limits: When compared with the clonotypes that were shared by all four sorted-subset donors, the non-shared clonotypes turned out to have lower generation probabilities.

The naive CD8 subset, CD45RO-negative cells positively selected for CCR7, excluded terminally differentiated effector memory CD45RA+ cells. Some clones are missing from TCRdb's copy, which holds only in-frame ones; the method was immunoSEQ multiplex PCR. Among about 2 million clones listed, about 95% were seen once. CDR3 length: 13 residues. Per the germline V gene, CDR1 is MRHNA and CDR2 is SNTAGT. V was cut by 11 bases and J by 2 bases, with 16 bases left in between. The chain recombines TRBV6-4 with TRBJ2-7, with D possibly being TRBD2 (6 bases). The receptor was isolated from a man younger than 30 in good health. The sample taken for sequencing was naive CD8+ T cells sorted from blood. The CDR3 DNA sequence: TGTGCCCTTCACGGAGGGCGAACCTACGAGCAGTACTTC. Translating gives CALHGGRTYEQYF.